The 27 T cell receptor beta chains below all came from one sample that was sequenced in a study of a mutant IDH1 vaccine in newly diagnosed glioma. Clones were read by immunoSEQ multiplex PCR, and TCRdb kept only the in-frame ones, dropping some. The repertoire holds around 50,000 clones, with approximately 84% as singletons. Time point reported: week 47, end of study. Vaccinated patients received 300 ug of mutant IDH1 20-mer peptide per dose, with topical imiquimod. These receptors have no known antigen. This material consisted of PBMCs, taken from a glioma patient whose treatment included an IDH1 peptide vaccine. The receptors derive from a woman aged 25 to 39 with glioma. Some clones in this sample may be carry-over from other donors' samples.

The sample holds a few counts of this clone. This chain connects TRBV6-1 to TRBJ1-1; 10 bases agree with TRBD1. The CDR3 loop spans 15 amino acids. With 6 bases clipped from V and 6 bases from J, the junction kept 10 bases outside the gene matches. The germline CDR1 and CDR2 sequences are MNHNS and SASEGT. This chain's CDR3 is CASRPRQGAVAEAFF. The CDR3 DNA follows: TGTGCCAGCAGACCTCGACAGGGGGCTGTCGCTGAAGCTTTCTTT.

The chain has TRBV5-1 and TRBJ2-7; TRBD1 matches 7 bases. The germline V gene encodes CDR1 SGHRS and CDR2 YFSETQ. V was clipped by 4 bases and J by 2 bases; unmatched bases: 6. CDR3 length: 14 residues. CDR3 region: CASSATGNAYEQYF. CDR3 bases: TGCGCCAGCAGCGCGACAGGGAACGCCTACGAGCAGTACTTC.

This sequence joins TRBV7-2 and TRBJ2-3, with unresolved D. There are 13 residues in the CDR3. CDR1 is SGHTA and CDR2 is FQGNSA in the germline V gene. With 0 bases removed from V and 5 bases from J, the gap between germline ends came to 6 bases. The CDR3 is CASSLAYLDTQYF. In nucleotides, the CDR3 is TGTGCCAGCAGCTTAGCGTACCTAGATACGCAGTATTTT.

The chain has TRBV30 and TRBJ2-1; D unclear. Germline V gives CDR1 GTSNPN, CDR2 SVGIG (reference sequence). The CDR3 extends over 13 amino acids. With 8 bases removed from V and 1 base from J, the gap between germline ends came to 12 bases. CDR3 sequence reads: CARSGVSYNEQFF. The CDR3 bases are TGTGCCCGTAGTGGGGTTTCCTACAATGAGCAGTTCTTC.

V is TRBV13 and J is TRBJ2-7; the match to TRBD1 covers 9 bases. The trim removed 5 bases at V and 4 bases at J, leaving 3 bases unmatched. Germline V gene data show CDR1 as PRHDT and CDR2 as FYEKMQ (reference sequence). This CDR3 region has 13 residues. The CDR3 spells CASSVGQGYEQYF. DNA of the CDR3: TGTGCCAGCAGCGTCGGACAGGGGTACGAGCAGTACTTC. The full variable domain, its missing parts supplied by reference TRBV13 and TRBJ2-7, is AAGVIQSPRHLIKEKRETATLKCYPIPRHDTVYWYQQGPGQDPQFLISFYEKMQSDKGSIPDRFSAQQFSDYHSELNMSSLELGDSALYFCASSVGQGYEQYFGPGTRLTVT.

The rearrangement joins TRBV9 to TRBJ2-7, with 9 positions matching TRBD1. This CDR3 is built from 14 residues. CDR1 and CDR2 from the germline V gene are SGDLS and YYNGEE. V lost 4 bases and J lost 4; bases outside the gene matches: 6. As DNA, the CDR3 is TGTGCCAGCAGCCCTGGGACAGGGCCTTACGAGCAGTACTTC. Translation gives CASSPGTGPYEQYF.

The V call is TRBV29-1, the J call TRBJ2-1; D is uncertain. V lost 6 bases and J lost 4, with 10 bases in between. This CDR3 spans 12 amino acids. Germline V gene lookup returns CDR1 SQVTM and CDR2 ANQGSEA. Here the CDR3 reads CSVIPPYNEQFF. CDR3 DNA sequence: TGCAGCGTGATTCCCCCGTACAATGAGCAGTTCTTC.

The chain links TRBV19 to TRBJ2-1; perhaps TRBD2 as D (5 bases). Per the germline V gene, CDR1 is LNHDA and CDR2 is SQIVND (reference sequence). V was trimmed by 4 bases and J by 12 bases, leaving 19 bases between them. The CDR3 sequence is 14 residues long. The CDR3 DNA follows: TGTGCCAGTAGTACCTTCCCCCCCGGGGTAGGGCAGTTCTTC. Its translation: CASSTFPPGVGQFF.

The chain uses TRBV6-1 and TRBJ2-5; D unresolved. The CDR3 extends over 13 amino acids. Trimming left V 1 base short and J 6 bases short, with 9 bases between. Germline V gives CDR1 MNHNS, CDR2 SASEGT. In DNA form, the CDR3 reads TGTGCCAGCAGTGAAGGTATCGGTAAGACCCAGTACTTC. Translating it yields CASSEGIGKTQYF.

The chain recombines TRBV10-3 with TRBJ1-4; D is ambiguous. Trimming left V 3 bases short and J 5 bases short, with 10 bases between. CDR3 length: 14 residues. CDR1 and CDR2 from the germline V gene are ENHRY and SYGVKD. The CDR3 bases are TGTGCCATCAGTGAAGGGCGGATAAATGAAAAACTGTTTTTT. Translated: CAISEGRINEKLFF.

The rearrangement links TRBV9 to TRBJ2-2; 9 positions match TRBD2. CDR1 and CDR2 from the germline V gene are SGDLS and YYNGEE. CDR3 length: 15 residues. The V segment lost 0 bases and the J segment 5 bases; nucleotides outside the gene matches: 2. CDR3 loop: CASSVELAGTGELFF. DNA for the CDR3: TGTGCCAGCAGCGTAGAACTAGCGGGTACCGGGGAGCTGTTTTTT. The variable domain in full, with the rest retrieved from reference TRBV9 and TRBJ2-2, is DSGVTQTPKHLITATGQRVTLRCSPRSGDLSVYWYQQSLDQGLQFLIQYYNGEERAKGNILERFSAQQFPDLHSELNLSSLELGDSALYFCASSVELAGTGELFFGEGSRLTVL.

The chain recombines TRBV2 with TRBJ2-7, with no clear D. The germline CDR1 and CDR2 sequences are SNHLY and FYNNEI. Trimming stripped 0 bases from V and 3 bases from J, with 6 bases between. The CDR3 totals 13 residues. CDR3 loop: CASSEAPDYEQYF. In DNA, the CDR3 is TGTGCCAGCAGTGAAGCCCCGGACTACGAGCAGTACTTC.

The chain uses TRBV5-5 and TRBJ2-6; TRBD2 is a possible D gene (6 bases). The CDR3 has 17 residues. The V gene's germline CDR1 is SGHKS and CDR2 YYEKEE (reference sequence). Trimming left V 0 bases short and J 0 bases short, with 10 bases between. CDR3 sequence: CASSLAYGGSGANVLTF. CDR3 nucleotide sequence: TGTGCCAGCAGCTTGGCTTACGGGGGCTCTGGGGCCAACGTCCTGACTTTC.

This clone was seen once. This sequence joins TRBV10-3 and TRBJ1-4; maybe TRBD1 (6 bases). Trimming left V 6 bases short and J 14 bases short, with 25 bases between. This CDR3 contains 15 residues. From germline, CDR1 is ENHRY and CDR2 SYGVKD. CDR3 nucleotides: TGTGCCATCAGCCCCGGGACACAATATGAAAGGGGGCTGTTTTTT. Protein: CAISPGTQYERGLFF.

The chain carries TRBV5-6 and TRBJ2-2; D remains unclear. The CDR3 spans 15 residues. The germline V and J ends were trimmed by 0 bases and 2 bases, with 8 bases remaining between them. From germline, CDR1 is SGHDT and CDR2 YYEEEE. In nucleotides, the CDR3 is TGTGCCAGCAGCTTGGCAGGCAGCAACACCGGGGAGCTGTTTTTT. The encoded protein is CASSLAGSNTGELFF.

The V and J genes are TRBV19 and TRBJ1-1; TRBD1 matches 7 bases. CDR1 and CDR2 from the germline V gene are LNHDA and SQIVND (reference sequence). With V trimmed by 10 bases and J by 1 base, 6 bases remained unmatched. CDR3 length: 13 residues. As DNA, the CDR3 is TGTGCCACCACTTGGACAGGGAACACTGAAGCTTTCTTT. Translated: CATTWTGNTEAFF.

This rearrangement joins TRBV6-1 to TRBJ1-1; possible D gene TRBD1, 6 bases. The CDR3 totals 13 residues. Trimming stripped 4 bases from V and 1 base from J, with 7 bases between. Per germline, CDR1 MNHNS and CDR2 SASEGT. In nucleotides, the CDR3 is TGTGCCAGCAGTGCGGACAGGAACACTGAAGCTTTCTTT. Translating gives CASSADRNTEAFF.

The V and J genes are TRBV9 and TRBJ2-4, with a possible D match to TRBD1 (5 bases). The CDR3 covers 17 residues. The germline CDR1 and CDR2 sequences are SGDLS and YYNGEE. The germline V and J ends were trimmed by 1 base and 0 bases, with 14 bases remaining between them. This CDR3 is CASSVSIDRLAKNIQYF. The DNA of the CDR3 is TGTGCCAGCAGCGTATCCATTGACAGATTAGCCAAAAACATTCAGTACTTC. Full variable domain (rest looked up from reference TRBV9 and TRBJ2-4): DSGVTQTPKHLITATGQRVTLRCSPRSGDLSVYWYQQSLDQGLQFLIQYYNGEERAKGNILERFSAQQFPDLHSELNLSSLELGDSALYFCASSVSIDRLAKNIQYFGAGTRLSVL.

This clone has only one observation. CDR3 sequence reads: CAWSGVAGIEQFF. DNA of the CDR3: TGTGCCTGGAGTGGAGTAGCGGGAATTGAGCAGTTCTTC. V usage is TRBV30 and J usage is TRBJ2-1; 8 bases line up with TRBD2. The CDR3 is 13 residues long. Germline assignment: CDR1 GTSNPN and CDR2 SVGIG (reference sequence). Unmatched junction bases numbered 5, after V lost 1 base and J lost 9 bases. Based on the CDR3 plus reference TRBV30 and TRBJ2-1, the full variable domain is SQTIHQWPATLVQPVGSPLSLECTVEGTSNPNLYWYRQAAGRGLQLLFYSVGIGQISSEVPQNLSASRPQDRQFILSSKKLLLSDSGFYLCAWSGVAGIEQFFGPGTRLTVL.

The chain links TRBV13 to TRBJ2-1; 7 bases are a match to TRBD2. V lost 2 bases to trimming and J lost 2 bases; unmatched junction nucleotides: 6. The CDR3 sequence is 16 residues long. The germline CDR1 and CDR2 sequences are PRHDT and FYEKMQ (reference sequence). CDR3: CASSLREGGAYNEQFF. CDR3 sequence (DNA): TGTGCCAGCAGCTTAAGGGAGGGCGGGGCCTACAATGAGCAGTTCTTC.

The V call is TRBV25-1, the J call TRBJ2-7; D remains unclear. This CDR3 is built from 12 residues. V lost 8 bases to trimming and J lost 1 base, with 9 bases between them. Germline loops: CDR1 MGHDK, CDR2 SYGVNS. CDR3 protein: CASSLGSYEQYF. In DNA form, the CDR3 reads TGTGCCAGCTCTTTAGGATCCTACGAGCAGTACTTC.

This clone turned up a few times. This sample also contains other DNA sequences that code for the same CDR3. The CDR3 DNA reads as TGTGCCAGCAGTGACAGGGCGAACACTGAAGCTTTCTTT. Encoded protein: CASSDRANTEAFF. The V gene is TRBV6-4, the J gene TRBJ1-1, with D unclear. CDR1 is MRHNA, CDR2 SNTAGT, per germline. The CDR3 totals 13 residues. Trimming removed 2 bases at V and 1 base at J, with 5 bases between.

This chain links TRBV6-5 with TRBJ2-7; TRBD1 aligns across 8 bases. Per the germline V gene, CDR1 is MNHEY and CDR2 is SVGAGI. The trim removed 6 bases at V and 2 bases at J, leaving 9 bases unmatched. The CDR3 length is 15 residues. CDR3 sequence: CASSQTGDPTYEQYF. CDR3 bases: TGTGCCAGCAGCCAGACAGGGGACCCTACCTACGAGCAGTACTTC.

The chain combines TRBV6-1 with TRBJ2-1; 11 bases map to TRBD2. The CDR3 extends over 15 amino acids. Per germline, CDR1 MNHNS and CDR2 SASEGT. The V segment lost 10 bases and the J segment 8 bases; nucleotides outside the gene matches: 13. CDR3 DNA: TGTGCCACCCAGGGGGTAGCGGGAGGGGGGCATGAGCAGTTCTTC. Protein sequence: CATQGVAGGGHEQFF.

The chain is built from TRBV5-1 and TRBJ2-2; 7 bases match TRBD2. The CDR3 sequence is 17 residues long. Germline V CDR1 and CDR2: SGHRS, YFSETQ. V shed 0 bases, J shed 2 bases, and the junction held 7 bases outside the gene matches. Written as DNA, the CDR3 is TGCGCCAGCAGCTTGGCCGGCGGGAGTGGAAACACCGGGGAGCTGTTTTTT. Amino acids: CASSLAGGSGNTGELFF.

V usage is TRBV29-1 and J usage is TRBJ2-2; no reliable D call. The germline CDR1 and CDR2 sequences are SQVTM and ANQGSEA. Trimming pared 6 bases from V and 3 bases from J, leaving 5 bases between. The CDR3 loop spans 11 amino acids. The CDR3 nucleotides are TGCAGCGTCGGAGACACCGGGGAGCTGTTTTTT. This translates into CSVGDTGELFF.

The CDR3 nucleotides read TGTGCCACCCAGGGACAGGGGGCGGGAGATACGCAGTATTTT. It specifies CATQGQGAGDTQYF. The chain has TRBV11-3 and TRBJ2-3; 12 bases agree with TRBD1. From germline, CDR1 is SGHNT and CDR2 YENEEA. V shed 10 bases and J 5 bases; nucleotides not matched to a gene: 7. The CDR3 consists of 14 residues.